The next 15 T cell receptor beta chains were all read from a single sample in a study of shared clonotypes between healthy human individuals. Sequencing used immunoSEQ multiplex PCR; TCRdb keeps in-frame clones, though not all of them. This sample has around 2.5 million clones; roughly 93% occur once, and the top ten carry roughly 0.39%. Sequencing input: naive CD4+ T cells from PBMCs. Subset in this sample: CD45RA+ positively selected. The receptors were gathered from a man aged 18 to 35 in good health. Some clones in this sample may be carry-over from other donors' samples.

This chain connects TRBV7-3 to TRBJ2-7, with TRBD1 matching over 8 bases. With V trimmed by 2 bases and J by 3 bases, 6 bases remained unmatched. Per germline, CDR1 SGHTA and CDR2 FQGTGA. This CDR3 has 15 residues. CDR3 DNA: TGTGCCAGCAGCTTAGGTCAGGGGGCGGGCTACGAGCAGTACTTC. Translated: CASSLGQGAGYEQYF. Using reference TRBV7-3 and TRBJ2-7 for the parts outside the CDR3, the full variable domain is GAGVSQTPSNKVTEKGKYVELRCDPISGHTALYWYRQSLGQGPEFLIYFQGTGAADDSGLPNDRFFAVRPEGSVSTLKIQRTERGDSAVYLCASSLGQGAGYEQYFGPGTRLTVT.

In DNA form, the CDR3 reads TGTGCCTCCAGACGGGCTAGCGGCTACGAGCAGTACTTC. It translates to CASRRASGYEQYF. V is TRBV27 and J is TRBJ2-7; the match to TRBD2 covers 7 bases. The ends lost 11 bases at V and 3 bases at J; junction bases unmatched: 10. Germline CDR1 MNHEY, CDR2 SMNVEV (reference sequence). The CDR3 covers 13 residues.

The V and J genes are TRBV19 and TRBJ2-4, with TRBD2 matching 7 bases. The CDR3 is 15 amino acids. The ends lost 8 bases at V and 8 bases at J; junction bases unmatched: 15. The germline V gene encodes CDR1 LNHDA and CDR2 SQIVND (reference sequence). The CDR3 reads CASRDREGRRDIQYF. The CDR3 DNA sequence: TGTGCCAGTCGAGATAGGGAGGGCAGGCGAGACATTCAGTACTTC.

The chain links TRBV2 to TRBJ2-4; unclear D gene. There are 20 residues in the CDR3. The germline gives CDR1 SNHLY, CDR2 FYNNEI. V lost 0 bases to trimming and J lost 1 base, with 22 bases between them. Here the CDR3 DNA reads TGTGCCAGCAGTGAAGCCCGGAGCGTAGTAGGCTTGGTTGCCAAAAACATTCAGTACTTC. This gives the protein CASSEARSVVGLVAKNIQYF.

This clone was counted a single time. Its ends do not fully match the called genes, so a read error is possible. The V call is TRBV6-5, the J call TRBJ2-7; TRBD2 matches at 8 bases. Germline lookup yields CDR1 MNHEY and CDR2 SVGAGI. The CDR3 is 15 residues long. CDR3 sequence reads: CASGSQAGGSSEQYF. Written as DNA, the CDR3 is TGTGCCAGCGGAAGCCAGGCGGGAGGTTCCTCCGAGCAGTACTTC.

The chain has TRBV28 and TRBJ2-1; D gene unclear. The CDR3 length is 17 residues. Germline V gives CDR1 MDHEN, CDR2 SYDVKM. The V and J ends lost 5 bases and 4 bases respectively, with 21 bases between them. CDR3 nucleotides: TGTGCCAGCAGTCTACCGTTCTCTGGTGTGGGATACAATGAGCAGTTCTTC. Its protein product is CASSLPFSGVGYNEQFF.

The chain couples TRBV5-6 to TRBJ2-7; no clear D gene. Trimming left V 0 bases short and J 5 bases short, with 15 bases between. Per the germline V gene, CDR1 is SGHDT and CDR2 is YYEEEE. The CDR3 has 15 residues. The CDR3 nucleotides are TGTGCCAGCAGCTTGGGACAAACCCTGGCCCACGAGCAGTACTTC. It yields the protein CASSLGQTLAHEQYF.

DNA for the CDR3: TGTGCCAGCAGTTACTCGAGGAATGTCCAGTACGAGCAGTACTTC. This gives the protein CASSYSRNVQYEQYF. J is TRBJ2-7 and V is TRBV6-5; D uncertain. CDR1 MNHEY and CDR2 SVGAGI come from the germline V gene. The CDR3 spans 15 residues. The V end was cut by 0 bases, the J end by 4 bases, with 13 bases between.

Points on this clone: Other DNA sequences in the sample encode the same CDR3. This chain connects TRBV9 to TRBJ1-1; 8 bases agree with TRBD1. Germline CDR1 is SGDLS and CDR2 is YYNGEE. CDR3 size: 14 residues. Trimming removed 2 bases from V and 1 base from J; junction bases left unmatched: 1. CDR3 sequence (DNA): TGTGCCAGCAGCGTTGGACAGGGGAACACTGAAGCTTTCTTT. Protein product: CASSVGQGNTEAFF.

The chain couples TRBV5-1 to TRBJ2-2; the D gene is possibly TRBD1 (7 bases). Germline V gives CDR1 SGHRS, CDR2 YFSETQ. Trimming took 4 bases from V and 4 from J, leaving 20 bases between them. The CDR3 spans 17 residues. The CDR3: CASSPEGQLMGTGELFF. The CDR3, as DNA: TGCGCCAGCAGCCCGGAGGGACAGCTGATGGGCACCGGGGAGCTGTTTTTT. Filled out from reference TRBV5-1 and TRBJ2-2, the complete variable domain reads KAGVTQTPRYLIKTRGQQVTLSCSPISGHRSVSWYQQTPGQGLQFLFEYFSETQRNKGNFPGRFSGRQFSNSRSEMNVSTLELGDSALYLCASSPEGQLMGTGELFFGEGSRLTVL.

The CDR3 here is CASSTRQGDGYTF. In nucleotides, the CDR3 is TGTGCCAGTAGTACCAGACAGGGGGATGGCTACACCTTC. The V gene is TRBV19, the J gene TRBJ1-2; 9 bases map to TRBD1. This CDR3 is 13 amino acids long. The germline CDR1 and CDR2 sequences are LNHDA and SQIVND (reference sequence). After removal of 4 bases from V and 6 bases from J, the junction contained 3 bases not matched to a gene.

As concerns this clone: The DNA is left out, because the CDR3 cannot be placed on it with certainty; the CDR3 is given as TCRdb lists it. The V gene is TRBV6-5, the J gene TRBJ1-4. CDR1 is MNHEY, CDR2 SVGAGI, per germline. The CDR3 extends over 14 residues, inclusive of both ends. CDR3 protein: CASSSSGAKEKLFF.

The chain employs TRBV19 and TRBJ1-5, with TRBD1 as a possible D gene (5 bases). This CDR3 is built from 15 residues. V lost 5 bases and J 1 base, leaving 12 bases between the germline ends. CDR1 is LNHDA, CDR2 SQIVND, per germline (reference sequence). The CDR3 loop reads CASSPAGFSNQPQHF. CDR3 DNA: TGTGCCAGTAGTCCCGCAGGGTTCAGCAATCAGCCCCAGCATTTT.

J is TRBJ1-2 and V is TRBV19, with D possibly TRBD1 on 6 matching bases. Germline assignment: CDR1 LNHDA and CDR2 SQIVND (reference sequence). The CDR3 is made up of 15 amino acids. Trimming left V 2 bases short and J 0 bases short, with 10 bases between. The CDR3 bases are TGTGCCAGTAGTATACCGGGGGCGCCTAACTATGGCTACACCTTC. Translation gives CASSIPGAPNYGYTF.

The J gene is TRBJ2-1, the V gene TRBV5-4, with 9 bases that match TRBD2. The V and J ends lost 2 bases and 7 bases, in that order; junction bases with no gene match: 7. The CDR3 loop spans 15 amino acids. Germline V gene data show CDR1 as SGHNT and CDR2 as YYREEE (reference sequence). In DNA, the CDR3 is TGTGCCAGCAGCTTTCCAGCGGGAGGTATTAATGAGCAGTTCTTC. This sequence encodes CASSFPAGGINEQFF.